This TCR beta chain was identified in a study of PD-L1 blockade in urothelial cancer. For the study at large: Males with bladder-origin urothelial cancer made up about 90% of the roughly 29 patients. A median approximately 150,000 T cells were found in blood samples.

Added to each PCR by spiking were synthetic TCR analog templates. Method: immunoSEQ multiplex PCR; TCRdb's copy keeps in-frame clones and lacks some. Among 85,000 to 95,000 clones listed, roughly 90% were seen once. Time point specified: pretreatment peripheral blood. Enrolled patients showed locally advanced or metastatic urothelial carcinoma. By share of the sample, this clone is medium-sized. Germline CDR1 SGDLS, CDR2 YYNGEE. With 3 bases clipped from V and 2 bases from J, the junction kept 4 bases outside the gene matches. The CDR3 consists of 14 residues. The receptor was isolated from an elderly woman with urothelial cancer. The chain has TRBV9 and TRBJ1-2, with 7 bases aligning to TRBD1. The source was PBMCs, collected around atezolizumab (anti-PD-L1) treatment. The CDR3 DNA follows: TGTGCCAGCAGCGCATTACAGGGGAACTATGGCTACACCTTC. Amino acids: CASSALQGNYGYTF. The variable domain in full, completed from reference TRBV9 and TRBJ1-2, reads DSGVTQTPKHLITATGQRVTLRCSPRSGDLSVYWYQQSLDQGLQFLIQYYNGEERAKGNILERFSAQQFPDLHSELNLSSLELGDSALYFCASSALQGNYGYTFGSGTRLTVV.